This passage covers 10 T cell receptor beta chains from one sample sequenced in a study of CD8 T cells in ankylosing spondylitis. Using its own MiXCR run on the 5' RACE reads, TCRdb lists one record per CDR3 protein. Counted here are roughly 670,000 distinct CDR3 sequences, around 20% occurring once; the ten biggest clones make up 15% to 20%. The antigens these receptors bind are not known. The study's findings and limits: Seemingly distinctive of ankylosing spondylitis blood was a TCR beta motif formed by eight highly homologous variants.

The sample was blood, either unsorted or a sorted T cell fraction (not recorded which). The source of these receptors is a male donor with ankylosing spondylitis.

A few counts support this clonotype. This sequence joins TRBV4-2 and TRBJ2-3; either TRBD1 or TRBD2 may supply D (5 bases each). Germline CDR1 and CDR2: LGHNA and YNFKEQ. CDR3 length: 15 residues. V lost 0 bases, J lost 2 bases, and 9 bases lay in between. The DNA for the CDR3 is TGTGCCAGCAGCCAAGATGTGGGGACCACAGATACGCAGTATTTT. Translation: CASSQDVGTTDTQYF.

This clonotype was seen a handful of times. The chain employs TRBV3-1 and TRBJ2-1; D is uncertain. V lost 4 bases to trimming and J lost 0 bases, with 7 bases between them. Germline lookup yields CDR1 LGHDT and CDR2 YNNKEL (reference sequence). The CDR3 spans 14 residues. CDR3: CASSRISSYNEQFF. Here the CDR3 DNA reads TGTGCCAGCAGCCGGATTAGCTCCTACAATGAGCAGTTCTTC.

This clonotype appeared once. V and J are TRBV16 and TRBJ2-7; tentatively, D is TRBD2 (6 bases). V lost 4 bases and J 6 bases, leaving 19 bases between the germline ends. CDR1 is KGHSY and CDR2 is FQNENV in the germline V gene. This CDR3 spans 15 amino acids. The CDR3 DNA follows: TGTGCCAGCAGCCCAGCCGGGAGCCAGCTCCCCGAGCAGTACTTC. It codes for CASSPAGSQLPEQYF.

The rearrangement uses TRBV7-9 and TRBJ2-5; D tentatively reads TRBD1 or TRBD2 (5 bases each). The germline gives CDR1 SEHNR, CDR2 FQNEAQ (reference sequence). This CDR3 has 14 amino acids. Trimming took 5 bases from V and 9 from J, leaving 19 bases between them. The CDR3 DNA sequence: TGTGCCAGCAGCCTCTGGGAGAGGGGTTGGTCCCAGTACTTC. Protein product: CASSLWERGWSQYF.

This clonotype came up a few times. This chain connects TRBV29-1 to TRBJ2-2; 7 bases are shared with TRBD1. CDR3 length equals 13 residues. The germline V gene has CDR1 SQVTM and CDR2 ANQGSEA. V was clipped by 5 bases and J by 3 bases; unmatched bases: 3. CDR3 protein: CSVNRGYTGELFF. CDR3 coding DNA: TGCAGCGTTAACAGGGGATACACCGGGGAGCTGTTTTTT.

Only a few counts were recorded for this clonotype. CDR3: CASSLGLGLDTGELFF. The CDR3 DNA follows: TGTGCCAGCAGCCTAGGGTTGGGACTCGACACCGGGGAGCTGTTTTTT. The V and J genes are TRBV12-3 or TRBV12-4 and TRBJ2-2; possible D gene TRBD2, 6 bases. V lost 6 bases, J lost 3 bases, and 17 bases lay in between. The CDR3 has 16 amino acids.

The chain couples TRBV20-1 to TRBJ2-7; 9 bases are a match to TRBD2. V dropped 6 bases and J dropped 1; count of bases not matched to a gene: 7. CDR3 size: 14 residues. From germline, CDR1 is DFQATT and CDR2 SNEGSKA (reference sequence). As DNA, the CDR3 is TGCAGTGCGAGACGGACTAGCGTTTCCTACGAGCAGTACTTC. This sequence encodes CSARRTSVSYEQYF.

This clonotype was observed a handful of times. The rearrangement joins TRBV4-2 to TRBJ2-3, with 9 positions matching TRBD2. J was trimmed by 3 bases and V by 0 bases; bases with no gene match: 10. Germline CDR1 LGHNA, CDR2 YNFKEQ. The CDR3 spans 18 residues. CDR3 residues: CASSQEIGGGGATDTQYF. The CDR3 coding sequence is TGTGCCAGCAGCCAAGAGATCGGTGGCGGGGGGGCGACAGATACGCAGTATTTT.

The CDR3 sequence: CSARLRFGNTEAFF. CDR3 sequence (DNA): TGCAGTGCTAGATTACGTTTTGGGAACACTGAAGCTTTCTTT. The chain combines TRBV20-1 with TRBJ1-1; D is unclear. V lost 2 bases and J lost 1, with 11 bases in between. Germline V gene lookup returns CDR1 DFQATT and CDR2 SNEGSKA (reference sequence). The CDR3 sequence is 14 residues long.

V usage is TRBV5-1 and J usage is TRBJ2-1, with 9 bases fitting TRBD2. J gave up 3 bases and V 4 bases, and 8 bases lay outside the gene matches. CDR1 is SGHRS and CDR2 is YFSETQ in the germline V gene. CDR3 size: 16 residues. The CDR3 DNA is TGCGCCAGCAGCCCCGACATAGCGGGAGTCTACAATGAGCAGTTCTTC. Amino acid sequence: CASSPDIAGVYNEQFF. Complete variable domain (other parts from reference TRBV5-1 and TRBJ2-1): KAGVTQTPRYLIKTRGQQVTLSCSPISGHRSVSWYQQTPGQGLQFLFEYFSETQRNKGNFPGRFSGRQFSNSRSEMNVSTLELGDSALYLCASSPDIAGVYNEQFFGPGTRLTVL.